A single sample is the source of the 28 T cell receptor beta chains below, sequenced in a study of blood T cell repertoires in COVID-19. Data came from immunoSEQ multiplex PCR; TCRdb stores just in-frame clones and leaves some out. Counted here are about 340,000 clones, roughly 90% occurring once; the ten biggest clones make up less than 20%. The sequencing sample was made of PBMCs or T cells enriched from blood (not recorded which). These receptor sequences come from a woman in her twenties or thirties who had recovered from COVID-19.

The J gene is TRBJ2-2, the V gene TRBV29-1; 8 bases are shared with TRBD2. Trimming removed 4 bases from V and 10 bases from J; junction bases left unmatched: 8. Germline lookup yields CDR1 SQVTM and CDR2 ANQGSEA. There are 13 residues in the CDR3. CDR3 in DNA: TGCAGCGTTGCACTAGCGGTGAGTCCGGAGCTGTTTTTT. It is translated as CSVALAVSPELFF.

The chain combines TRBV4-1 with TRBJ1-1; no clear D gene. Germline CDR1 MGHRA, CDR2 YSYEKL. V was clipped by 1 base and J by 1 base, with 16 bases between them. The CDR3 runs 17 residues. The CDR3 DNA sequence: TGCGCCAGCAGCCAAGGCGGCGCGCTTAAATGGAACACTGAAGCTTTCTTT. Protein product: CASSQGGALKWNTEAFF.

The genes are TRBV4-1 and TRBJ2-1, with a weak D call TRBD1 (5 bases). The CDR3 is 16 residues long. Germline CDR1 and CDR2: MGHRA and YSYEKL. V was shortened by 0 bases and J by 4 bases, with 13 bases between the two germline ends. CDR3 amino acids: CASSQETEMGYNEQFF. DNA for the CDR3: TGCGCCAGCAGCCAAGAGACAGAAATGGGATACAATGAGCAGTTCTTC.

The rearrangement uses TRBV24-1 and TRBJ2-1; the D gene is possibly TRBD1 (6 bases). CDR1 is KGHDR and CDR2 is SFDVKD in the germline V gene. This CDR3 contains 14 residues. The V and J ends lost 0 bases and 10 bases respectively, with 12 bases between them. This CDR3 is CATSDLGGYYEQFF. The CDR3 DNA reads as TGTGCCACCAGTGATTTGGGGGGCTATTACGAGCAGTTCTTC.

This chain uses TRBV3-1 (or the pseudogene TRBV3-2) with TRBJ1-1, with D perhaps TRBD1 (6 bases). V shed 4 bases and J shed 6 bases, with 18 bases lying between them. CDR1 is LGHDT, CDR2 YNNKEL, per germline (reference sequence). The CDR3 extends over 15 amino acids. The CDR3 reads CASSPGRGAGPEAFF. In nucleotides, the CDR3 is TGTGCCAGCAGCCCTGGCAGGGGCGCGGGTCCTGAAGCTTTCTTT.

V and J are TRBV7-2 and TRBJ2-7; TRBD2 matches 7 bases. This CDR3 spans 16 amino acids. The trim removed 1 base at V and 6 bases at J, leaving 12 bases unmatched. The germline V gene encodes CDR1 SGHTA and CDR2 FQGNSA. The CDR3 spells CASSLVPGLEAREQYF. CDR3 in DNA: TGTGCCAGCAGCTTAGTTCCCGGACTAGAGGCCCGCGAGCAGTACTTC.

This chain uses TRBV6-4 with TRBJ1-5; possibly TRBD1 for D (5 bases). V was pared by 1 base and J by 2 bases, with 6 bases between. This CDR3 spans 14 amino acids. Germline V CDR1 and CDR2: MRHNA, SNTAGT. The CDR3 here is CASSDLGGNQPQHF. Here the CDR3 DNA reads TGTGCCAGCAGTGACTTAGGGGGCAATCAGCCCCAGCATTTT.

In DNA form, the CDR3 reads TGTGCCAGTAGTATCGGACAGAACAATGAGCAGTTCTTC. It codes for CASSIGQNNEQFF. V and J are TRBV19 and TRBJ2-1, with D tentatively TRBD1 (6 bases). CDR3 length: 13 residues. The V end was cut by 3 bases, the J end by 5 bases, with 8 bases between. Per germline, CDR1 LNHDA and CDR2 SQIVND (reference sequence).

The V gene is TRBV15, the J gene TRBJ2-7, with TRBD1 matching 8 bases. V was clipped by 0 bases and J by 0 bases; unmatched bases: 7. This CDR3 is 17 amino acids long. The germline V gene encodes CDR1 LNHNV and CDR2 YYDKDF (reference sequence). CDR3 protein: CATSRDRTGRHSYEQYF. For the CDR3, the DNA is TGTGCCACCAGCAGAGATAGGACAGGGCGACACTCCTACGAGCAGTACTTC.

In this sample, this clone turned up a few times. The chain combines TRBV12-3 or TRBV12-4 with TRBJ1-5; 8 nucleotides align to TRBD1. The CDR3 spans 13 residues. Trimming took 6 bases from V and 4 from J; bases not matched to a gene: 2. The CDR3 DNA is TGTGCCAGCAGCTACAGGGGGAATCAGCCCCAGCATTTT. This gives the protein CASSYRGNQPQHF.

This rearrangement joins TRBV7-9 to TRBJ1-1, with 7 bases aligning to TRBD1. The germline V gene has CDR1 SEHNR and CDR2 FQNEAQ (reference sequence). The V and J ends lost 4 bases and 8 bases, in that order; junction bases with no gene match: 4. CDR3 size: 12 residues. CDR3 residues: CASSSGQQEAFF. DNA of the CDR3: TGTGCCAGCAGCTCGGGACAGCAAGAAGCTTTCTTT.

This chain links TRBV5-5 with TRBJ2-7, with 9 bases lining up with TRBD2. The CDR3 consists of 14 residues. Germline trimming cut 0 bases from V and 2 bases from J; bases unmatched to any gene: 0. Germline V gives CDR1 SGHKS, CDR2 YYEKEE (reference sequence). The CDR3 nucleotides read TGTGCCAGCAGCTTGGCTAGCGGGGCCTACGAGCAGTACTTC. Its protein product is CASSLASGAYEQYF.

The chain's CDR3 is CASSPSGQIYEQYF. In nucleotides, the CDR3 is TGTGCCAGCTCACCCTCCGGACAAATCTACGAGCAGTACTTC. The chain uses TRBV18 and TRBJ2-7; weak D call: TRBD1 (5 bases). Trimming pared 3 bases from V and 3 bases from J, leaving 12 bases between. The CDR3 is 14 amino acids. Germline V CDR1 and CDR2: KGHSH, LQKENI.

This chain uses TRBV12-5 with TRBJ2-1; 15 bases are a match to TRBD2. Germline CDR1 is LGHNT and CDR2 is FRNRAP. Germline trimming cut 5 bases from V and 9 bases from J; bases unmatched to any gene: 5. This CDR3 is 15 amino acids long. The CDR3 protein is CASGNGLAGGIEQFF. Here the CDR3 DNA reads TGTGCTAGTGGTAACGGACTAGCGGGGGGGATTGAGCAGTTCTTC.

This clone was observed a single time. The chain joins TRBV30 to TRBJ1-1; TRBD1 agrees at 7 bases. This CDR3 has 12 amino acids. With V trimmed by 5 bases and J by 5 bases, 5 bases remained unmatched. Per the germline V gene, CDR1 is GTSNPN and CDR2 is SVGIG (reference sequence). The CDR3 DNA reads TGTGCCTGGGCAGGGGGTTCTACTGAAGCTTTCTTT. The encoded protein is CAWAGGSTEAFF.

V is TRBV19 and J is TRBJ1-1; D is possibly TRBD1 (6 bases). The CDR3 loop spans 14 amino acids. CDR1 and CDR2 (germline): LNHDA, SQIVND (reference sequence). The V gene lost 2 bases and the J gene lost 5 bases, with 12 bases spanning the gap. CDR3 sequence reads: CASSISGDYTEAFF. For the CDR3, the DNA is TGTGCCAGTAGTATATCAGGGGATTATACTGAAGCTTTCTTT.

The J gene is TRBJ2-1, the V gene TRBV7-8; 7 bases are a match to TRBD2. The CDR3 is 14 amino acids. The V and J ends lost 8 bases and 4 bases, in that order; junction bases with no gene match: 8. CDR1 is SGHVS, CDR2 FQNEAQ, per germline. The CDR3 DNA reads as TGTGCCAGCGGGCGTGCTAGCGGTTACAATGAGCAGTTCTTC. This sequence encodes CASGRASGYNEQFF.

The V and J genes are TRBV2 and TRBJ2-1, with 10 nucleotides matching TRBD1. The germline gives CDR1 SNHLY, CDR2 FYNNEI. V gave up 4 bases and J gave up 7 bases; unmatched junction bases: 4. The CDR3 loop spans 14 amino acids. The CDR3 bases are TGTGCCAGCAGTGGACAGGGGGCTTATAATGAGCAGTTCTTC. It encodes CASSGQGAYNEQFF.

This clone is a singleton in its sample. V and J are TRBV21-1 and TRBJ2-6; the table gives TRBD1 as D, unverified against the DNA. TRBV21-1 constitutes a pseudogene. The CDR3 runs 18 residues. CDR3 DNA sequence: TGTGCCAGCAGCGTACGGACAGGTCTCGTCTCTGGGGCCAACGTCCTGACTTTC. This encodes CASSVRTGLVSGANVLTF.

The chain employs TRBV29-1 and TRBJ1-1; D ambiguous. From germline, CDR1 is SQVTM and CDR2 ANQGSEA. This CDR3 has 13 amino acids. V was clipped by 4 bases and J by 4 bases, with 13 bases between them. In DNA, the CDR3 is TGCAGCGTTGTAGCCGGTGAGGGCACTGAAGCTTTCTTT. The encoded protein is CSVVAGEGTEAFF.

This chain connects TRBV7-2 to TRBJ1-5; weak D call: TRBD1 (5 bases). The germline V gene encodes CDR1 SGHTA and CDR2 FQGNSA. The CDR3 contains 15 residues. Trimming pared 1 base from V and 0 bases from J, leaving 7 bases between. The CDR3 region has the DNA TGTGCCAGCAGCTTAGTCCAGGGTAGCAATCAGCCCCAGCATTTT. Its translation is CASSLVQGSNQPQHF.

This chain's CDR3 is CASSPIYRDRSRREKLFF. CDR3 bases: TGTGCCAGCAGTCCGATATACCGGGACAGGTCACGTAGGGAAAAACTGTTTTTT. V is TRBV27 and J is TRBJ1-4; 8 bases line up with TRBD1. Germline CDR1 MNHEY, CDR2 SMNVEV (reference sequence). V was clipped by 5 bases and J by 8 bases; unmatched bases: 19. There are 18 residues in the CDR3.

The rearrangement links TRBV5-1 to TRBJ1-2, with 7 positions matching TRBD1. The length of the CDR3 is 15 residues. The trim removed 4 bases at V and 0 bases at J, leaving 6 bases unmatched. CDR1 and CDR2 from the germline V gene are SGHRS and YFSETQ. Here the CDR3 DNA reads TGCGCCAGCAGCCGGGGGACAGTAACTAACTATGGCTACACCTTC. Residues: CASSRGTVTNYGYTF.

The genes are TRBV4-1 and TRBJ2-7, with a possible D match to TRBD1 (6 bases). Germline V CDR1 and CDR2: MGHRA, YSYEKL. V was shortened by 1 base and J by 4 bases, with 17 bases between the two germline ends. The CDR3 runs to 16 residues. The DNA of the CDR3 is TGCGCCAGCAGCCAAGCAGGACGGACAGCGTCGTACGAGCAGTACTTC. It is translated as CASSQAGRTASYEQYF.

The V and J genes are TRBV5-8 and TRBJ1-1; D uncertain. The germline V gene has CDR1 SGHTS and CDR2 YDEGEE. V was trimmed by 0 bases and J by 6 bases, leaving 12 bases between them. The CDR3 length is 14 residues. CDR3 in amino acids: CASSLAGEWAEAFF. The CDR3 region has the DNA TGTGCCAGCAGCTTGGCTGGAGAATGGGCTGAAGCTTTCTTT.

The V call is TRBV2, the J call TRBJ2-7, with D unresolved. The germline gives CDR1 SNHLY, CDR2 FYNNEI. The CDR3 consists of 19 residues. V lost 6 bases to trimming and J lost 4 bases, with 31 bases between them. DNA of the CDR3: TGTGCCAGCAGCCAACCCAACTTCGTCGTGGAGAACACCTCGTACGAGCAGTACTTC. Its protein product is CASSQPNFVVENTSYEQYF.

This sequence joins TRBV27 and TRBJ2-5; a weak D match, TRBD2 (5 bases). The CDR3 consists of 15 residues. The germline CDR1 and CDR2 sequences are MNHEY and SMNVEV (reference sequence). Trimming cost V 5 bases and J 4 bases, with 17 bases left between them. DNA for the CDR3: TGTGCCAGCAGTCCCCCGCCGGGAAAGGGAGAGACCCAGTACTTC. It codes for CASSPPPGKGETQYF.

In DNA, the CDR3 is TGTGCCAGCAGTAACAGTTATAGCAATCAGCCCCAGCATTTT. Translation gives CASSNSYSNQPQHF. The rearrangement joins TRBV27 to TRBJ1-5; unclear D gene. Germline V gene sequence: CDR1 MNHEY, CDR2 SMNVEV (reference sequence). The CDR3 has 14 residues. V was trimmed by 5 bases and J by 0 bases, leaving 8 bases between them.